Sequencing of this T cell receptor beta chain was carried out in a study of shared clonotypes between healthy human individuals. This CDR3 spans 16 amino acids. Trimming removed 6 bases at V and 0 bases at J, with 15 bases between. Germline CDR1 and CDR2: ENHRY and SYGVKD. Overall study findings and caveats: Limitation of the genetic and exposure-history diversity represented came from the few donors.

In the case of this clone: What it binds is not known.

Donors, without exception, were Caucasian adults residing in Nashville, Tennessee. The assay was immunoSEQ multiplex PCR, and TCRdb's table has in-frame clones only and misses some. Of 2 million to 2.5 million clones listed, more than 80% are singletons. This clonotype was obtained from a man between 18 and 35 years old in good health. Some clones in this sample may be carry-over from other donors' samples. The sequenced sample was naive CD4+ T cells from PBMCs. Documented subset: CD45RA+ positively selected. This sequence joins TRBV10-3 and TRBJ2-1; D perhaps matches TRBD2 (5 bases). CDR3 in amino acids: CAISVQLGGSYNEQFF. CDR3 in DNA: TGTGCCATCAGCGTCCAGCTAGGAGGCTCCTACAATGAGCAGTTCTTC.